This T cell receptor (beta chain) originates from a study of control samples from healthy donors and cancer patients. The V end was cut by 6 bases, the J end by 6 bases, with 10 bases between. Germline values: CDR1 ENHRY, CDR2 SYGVKD. The CDR3 has 12 residues. Here immunoSEQ multiplex PCR was the method, and the copy in TCRdb shows in-frame clones only, minus some. The table records some 130,000 clones, over 75% of them present only once. This receptor was obtained from a middle-aged man in good health. What was sequenced was blood. The rearrangement uses TRBV10-3 and TRBJ2-3, with D possibly matching TRBD1 (5 bases). The DNA for the CDR3 is TGTGCCATCAGGGGGCAAGGGGATACGCAGTATTTT. Its translation: CAIRGQGDTQYF.